Included here is one T cell receptor beta chain sequence, with context. Its antigen remains unidentified. Sorting based on CD45RO/CCR7/CD25/CD127/CD95/CD27 separated CD4+ naive, central memory, regulatory and stem cell-like memory cells. The data are from a study of beta chain features in type 1 diabetes. Looking at the study overall: Over all samples combined, 107,917,701 sorted cells were examined. General study points: PCR might pick shorter templates more often, in the same way for patients and controls. High TCR expression in some cells could lead to their over-representation in cDNA sequencing.

This CDR3 comprises 15 residues. Germline V gene data show CDR1 as SQVTM and CDR2 as ANQGSEA. The junction had 6 bases not matched to a gene; V was cut back by 4 bases and J by 0 bases. The investigators reverse transcribed all of the isolated RNA, so they sequenced expressed TCRB transcripts. Sequencing was performed with immunoSEQ multiplex PCR; in TCRdb, only in-frame clones are kept and a portion is missing. The sample comprises a few hundred thousand clones, about 29% of which are singletons, and 0.05% to 0.065% rests with the top ten. This clonotype originated in a man aged 18 to 30 in good health. V is TRBV29-1 and J is TRBJ2-5; TRBD2 matches 9 bases. The sample consisted of naive CD4+ T cells from blood. CDR3 DNA: TGCAGCGTTGGGGTGGCTAGCGGGGACCAAGAGACCCAGTACTTC. It codes for CSVGVASGDQETQYF. Together with reference TRBV29-1 and TRBJ2-5, the CDR3 gives the full variable domain: SAVISQKPSRDICQRGTSLTIQCQVDSQVTMMFWYRQQPGQSLTLIATANQGSEATYESGFVIDKFPISRPNLTFSTLTVSNMSPEDSSIYLCSVGVASGDQETQYFGPGTRLLVL.